These 5 T cell receptor beta chains were all obtained from the same sample, sequenced in a study of persistence of HIV-infected CD4 T cells. Stimulation used approximately 9.1 ug/mL lysate from CMV-infected fibroblasts. CD40L-negative CD69-negative CD45RO-high memory CD4+ T cells were sorted as populations depleted of antigen-responding cells. No antigen has been identified for these receptors. The immunoSEQ assay was version 4, run in survey mode. Profiling relied on immunoSEQ multiplex PCR, and the TCRdb table lists in-frame clones only, not all of them. The profile shows roughly 41,000 clones, around 80% of them singletons. Here the sequenced sample was CD4+ T cells sorted from PBMCs after approximately 19-hour stimulation, taken from a patient who received antiretroviral therapy. The receptors shown here come from an adult man with HIV who was CMV-seropositive.

The rearrangement uses TRBV6-5 and TRBJ1-2; D perhaps matches TRBD1 (5 bases). The CDR3 is made up of 15 amino acids. Per germline, CDR1 MNHEY and CDR2 SVGAGI. V lost 8 bases and J 0 bases, leaving 16 bases between the germline ends. The CDR3 reads CASVTAGTTNYGYTF. CDR3 in DNA: TGTGCCAGCGTCACGGCGGGGACCACTAACTATGGCTACACCTTC.

J is TRBJ2-3 and V is TRBV14; D not certain. Per the germline V gene, CDR1 is SGHDN and CDR2 is FVKESK. The CDR3 has 13 amino acids. The V end lost 4 bases, the J end lost 2 bases, and 7 bases lay between the germline ends. CDR3 coding DNA: TGTGCCAGCAGCCCCCTCGACACAGATACGCAGTATTTT. It specifies CASSPLDTDTQYF.

J is TRBJ1-6 and V is TRBV5-1; D is unresolved. This CDR3 is 13 amino acids long. Germline lookup yields CDR1 SGHRS and CDR2 YFSETQ. Between the trimmed V and J ends, which lost 0 bases and 7 bases, there was a span of 5 bases. The DNA for the CDR3 is TGCGCCAGCAGCTTGGGCGGGAATTCACCCCTCCACTTT. This codes for CASSLGGNSPLHF.

The chain is built from TRBV28 and TRBJ2-7, with D perhaps assigned TRBD1 or TRBD2 (5 bases each). The V and J ends lost 4 bases and 1 base respectively, with 11 bases between them. The CDR3 length is 14 residues. Per the germline V gene, CDR1 is MDHEN and CDR2 is SYDVKM. In nucleotides, the CDR3 is TGTGCCAGCAGTTGGGGGAGTAGGTCCTACGAGCAGTACTTC. Amino acids: CASSWGSRSYEQYF. Together with reference TRBV28 and TRBJ2-7, the CDR3 gives the full variable domain: DVKVTQSSRYLVKRTGEKVFLECVQDMDHENMFWYRQDPGLGLRLIYFSYDVKMKEKGDIPEGYSVSREKKERFSLILESASTNQTSMYLCASSWGSRSYEQYFGPGTRLTVT.

This chain links TRBV7-9 with TRBJ2-1; either TRBD1 or TRBD2 may fit D (5 bases each). This CDR3 spans 14 amino acids. V lost 6 bases, J lost 5 bases, and 14 bases lay in between. CDR1 and CDR2 from the germline V gene are SEHNR and FQNEAQ (reference sequence). CDR3 bases: TGTGCCAGCAGTCTAGGGACGAAAAACAATGAGCAGTTCTTC. Its translation: CASSLGTKNNEQFF. The full variable domain, completed using reference TRBV7-9 and TRBJ2-1, is DTGVSQNPRHKITKRGQNVTFRCDPISEHNRLYWYRQTLGQGPEFLTYFQNEAQLEKSRLLSDRFSAERPKGSFSTLEIQRTEQGDSAMYLCASSLGTKNNEQFFGPGTRLTVL.